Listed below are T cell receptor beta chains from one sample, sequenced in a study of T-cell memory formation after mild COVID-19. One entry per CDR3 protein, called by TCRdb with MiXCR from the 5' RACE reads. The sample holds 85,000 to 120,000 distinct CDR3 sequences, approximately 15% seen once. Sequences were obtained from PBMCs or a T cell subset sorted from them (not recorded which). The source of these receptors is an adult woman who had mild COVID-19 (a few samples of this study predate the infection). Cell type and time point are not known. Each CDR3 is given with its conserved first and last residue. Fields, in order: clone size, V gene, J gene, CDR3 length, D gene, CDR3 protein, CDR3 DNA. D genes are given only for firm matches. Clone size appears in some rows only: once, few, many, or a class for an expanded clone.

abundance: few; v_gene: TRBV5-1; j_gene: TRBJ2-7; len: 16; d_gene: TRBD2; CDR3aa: CASSIHSGGSFYEQYF; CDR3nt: TGCGCCAGCAGCATCCATAGCGGGGGCTCTTTTTACGAGCAGTACTTC
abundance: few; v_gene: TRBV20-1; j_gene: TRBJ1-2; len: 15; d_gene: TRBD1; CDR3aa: CSARVPGTAYYGYTF; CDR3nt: TGCAGTGCTAGAGTCCCCGGGACAGCATACTATGGCTACACCTTC
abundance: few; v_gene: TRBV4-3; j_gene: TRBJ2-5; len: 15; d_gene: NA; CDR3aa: CASSHLGVGQETQYF; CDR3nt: TGCGCCAGCAGCCACCTTGGAGTTGGGCAAGAGACCCAGTACTTC
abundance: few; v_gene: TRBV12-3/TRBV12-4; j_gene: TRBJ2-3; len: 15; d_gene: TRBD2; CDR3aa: CASSFVLAGTDTQYF; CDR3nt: TGTGCCAGCAGTTTCGTCCTAGCGGGTACAGATACGCAGTATTTT
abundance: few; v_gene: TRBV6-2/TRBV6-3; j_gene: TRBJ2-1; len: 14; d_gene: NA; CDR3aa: CASSYSLSLGEQFF; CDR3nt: TGTGCCAGCAGTTACTCGCTCTCCCTAGGTGAGCAGTTCTTC
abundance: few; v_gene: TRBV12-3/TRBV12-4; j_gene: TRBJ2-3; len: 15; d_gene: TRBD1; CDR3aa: CASTLQGPTADTQYF; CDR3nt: TGTGCCAGCACCCTACAGGGGCCCACGGCAGATACGCAGTATTTT
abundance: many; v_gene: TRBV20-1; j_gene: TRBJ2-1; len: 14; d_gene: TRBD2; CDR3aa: CSARSSGRVTEQFF; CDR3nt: TGCAGTGCTAGATCTAGCGGGAGGGTTACGGAGCAGTTCTTC
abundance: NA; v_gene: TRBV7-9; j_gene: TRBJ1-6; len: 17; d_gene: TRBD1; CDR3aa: CASSGNPGGSYNSPLHF; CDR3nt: TGTGCCAGCAGCGGGAACCCAGGGGGCTCCTATAATTCACCCCTCCACTTT
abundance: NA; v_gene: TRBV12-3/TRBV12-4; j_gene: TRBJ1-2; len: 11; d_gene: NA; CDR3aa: CASGGFYGYTF; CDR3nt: TGTGCCAGTGGCGGATTTTATGGCTACACCTTC
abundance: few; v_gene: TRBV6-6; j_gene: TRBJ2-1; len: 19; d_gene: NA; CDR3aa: CASSYWALEGNSSYNEQFF; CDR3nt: TGTGCCAGCAGTTACTGGGCATTAGAGGGTAACAGCTCCTACAATGAGCAGTTCTTC
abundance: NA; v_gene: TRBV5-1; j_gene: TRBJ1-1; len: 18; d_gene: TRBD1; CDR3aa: CASSLVPDRGAGRTEAFF; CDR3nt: TGCGCCAGCAGCTTGGTCCCGGACAGGGGGGCGGGAAGGACTGAAGCTTTCTTT
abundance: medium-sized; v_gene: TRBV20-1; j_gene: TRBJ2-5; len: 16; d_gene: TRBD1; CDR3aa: CSARDPGTGDAETQYF; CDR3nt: TGCAGTGCTAGAGATCCCGGGACAGGGGACGCAGAGACCCAGTACTTC
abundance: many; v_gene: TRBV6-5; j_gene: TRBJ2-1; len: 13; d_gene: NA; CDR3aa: CASSPDFYNEQFF; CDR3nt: TGTGCCAGCAGTCCAGATTTCTACAATGAGCAGTTCTTC
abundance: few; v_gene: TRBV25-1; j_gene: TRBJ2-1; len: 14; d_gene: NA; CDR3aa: CASTQGNTYNEQFF; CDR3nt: TGTGCCAGCACGCAGGGAAACACCTACAATGAGCAGTTCTTC
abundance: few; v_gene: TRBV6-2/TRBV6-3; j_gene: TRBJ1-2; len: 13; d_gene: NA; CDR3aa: CASRIKEGSGYTF; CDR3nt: TGTGCCAGCAGAATTAAGGAGGGGAGCGGCTACACCTTC
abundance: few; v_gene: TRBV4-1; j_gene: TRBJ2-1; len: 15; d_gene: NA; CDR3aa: CASSQEGQGSNEQFF; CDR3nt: TGCGCCAGCAGCCAAGAGGGGCAGGGAAGCAATGAGCAGTTCTTC
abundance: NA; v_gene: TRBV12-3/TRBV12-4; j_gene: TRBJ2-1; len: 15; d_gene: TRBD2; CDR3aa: CASSRTSGGYNEQFF; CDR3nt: TGTGCCAGCAGTCGAACTAGCGGGGGATACAATGAGCAGTTCTTC
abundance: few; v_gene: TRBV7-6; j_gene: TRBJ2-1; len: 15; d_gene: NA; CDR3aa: CASSSRDTDSNEQFF; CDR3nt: TGTGCCAGCAGCTCCCGGGACACCGATAGCAATGAGCAGTTCTTC
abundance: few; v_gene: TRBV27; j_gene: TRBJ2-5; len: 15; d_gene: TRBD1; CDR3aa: CASSPGQGGTGTQYF; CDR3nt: TGTGCCAGCAGTCCCGGACAGGGTGGAACAGGGACCCAGTACTTC
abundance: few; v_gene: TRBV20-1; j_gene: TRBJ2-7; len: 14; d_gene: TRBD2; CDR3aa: CSAQSGRDYGEQYF; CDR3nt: TGCAGTGCTCAAAGCGGGAGGGACTACGGCGAGCAGTACTTC
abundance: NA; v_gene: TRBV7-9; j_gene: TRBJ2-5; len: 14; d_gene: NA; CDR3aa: CASSLGGVVETQYF; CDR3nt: TGTGCCAGCAGCTTAGGGGGCGTCGTGGAGACCCAGTACTTC
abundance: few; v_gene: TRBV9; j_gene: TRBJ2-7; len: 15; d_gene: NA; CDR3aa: CASSVEASAYYEQYF; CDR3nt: TGTGCCAGCAGCGTAGAGGCTAGCGCGTACTACGAGCAGTACTTC
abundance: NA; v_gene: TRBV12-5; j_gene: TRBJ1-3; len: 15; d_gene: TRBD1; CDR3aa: CASGSPGQAVGTIYF; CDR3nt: TGTGCTAGTGGTTCGCCGGGACAGGCAGTCGGCACCATATATTTT
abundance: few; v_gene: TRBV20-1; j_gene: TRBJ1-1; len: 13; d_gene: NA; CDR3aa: CSARAAGDTEAFF; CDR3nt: TGCAGTGCTAGAGCCGCGGGTGACACTGAAGCTTTCTTT
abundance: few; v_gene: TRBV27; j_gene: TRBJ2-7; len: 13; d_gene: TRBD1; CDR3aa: CASSYGQDYEQYF; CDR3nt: TGTGCCAGCAGTTATGGACAGGACTACGAGCAGTACTTC
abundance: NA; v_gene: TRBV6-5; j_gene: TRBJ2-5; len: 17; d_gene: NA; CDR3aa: CASSYMSGGASQETQYF; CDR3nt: TGTGCCAGCAGTTACATGTCGGGCGGGGCCTCACAAGAGACCCAGTACTTC
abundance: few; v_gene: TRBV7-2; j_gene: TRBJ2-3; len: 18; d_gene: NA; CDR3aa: CASQLLQMTGAPTDTQYF; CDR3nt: TGTGCCAGTCAACTACTCCAAATGACCGGGGCCCCCACAGATACGCAGTATTTT
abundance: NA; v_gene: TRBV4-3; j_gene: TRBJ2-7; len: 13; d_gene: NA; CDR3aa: CASSQALLYEQYF; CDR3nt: TGCGCCAGCAGCCAAGCTCTCCTTTACGAGCAGTACTTC
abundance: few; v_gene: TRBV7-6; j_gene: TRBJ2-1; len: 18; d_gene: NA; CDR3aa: CASSLVGVPGAKGNEQFF; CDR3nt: TGTGCCAGCAGCTTAGTAGGGGTCCCAGGGGCGAAGGGGAATGAGCAGTTCTTC
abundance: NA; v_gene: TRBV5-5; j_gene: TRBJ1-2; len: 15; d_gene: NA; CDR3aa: CASSLAPGDDYGYTF; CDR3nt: TGTGCCAGCAGCTTGGCGCCAGGGGACGACTATGGCTACACCTTC
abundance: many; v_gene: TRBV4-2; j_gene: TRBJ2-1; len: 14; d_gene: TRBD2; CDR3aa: CASSQDWTSGTQFF; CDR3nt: TGTGCCAGCAGCCAAGATTGGACTAGCGGGACACAGTTCTTC
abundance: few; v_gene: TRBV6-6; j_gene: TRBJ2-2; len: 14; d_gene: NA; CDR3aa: CASSTLAIPGELFF; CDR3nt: TGTGCCAGCAGTACTTTAGCTATCCCCGGGGAGCTGTTTTTT
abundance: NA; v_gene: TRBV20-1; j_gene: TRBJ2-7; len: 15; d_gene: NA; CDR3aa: CSANWMQDTSYEQYF; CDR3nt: TGCAGTGCTAATTGGATGCAGGATACCTCCTACGAGCAGTACTTC
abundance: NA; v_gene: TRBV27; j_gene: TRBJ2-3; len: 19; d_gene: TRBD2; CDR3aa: CASSLLGLAGESFADTQYF; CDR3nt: TGTGCCAGCAGTCTACTGGGACTAGCGGGAGAGAGTTTCGCAGATACGCAGTATTTT
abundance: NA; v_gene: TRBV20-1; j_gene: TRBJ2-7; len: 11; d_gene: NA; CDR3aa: CSAPNGYEQYF; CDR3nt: TGCAGTGCACCTAACGGCTACGAGCAGTACTTC
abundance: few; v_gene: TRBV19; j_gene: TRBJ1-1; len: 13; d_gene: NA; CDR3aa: CASSIVSGRGDFF; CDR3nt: TGTGCCAGTAGTATCGTCTCTGGACGGGGAGATTTCTTT
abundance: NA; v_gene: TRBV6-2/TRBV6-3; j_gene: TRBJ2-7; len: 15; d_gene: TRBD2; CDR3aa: CASSFFAGGRYEQYF; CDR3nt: TGTGCCAGCAGCTTCTTCGCGGGGGGTCGGTACGAGCAGTACTTC
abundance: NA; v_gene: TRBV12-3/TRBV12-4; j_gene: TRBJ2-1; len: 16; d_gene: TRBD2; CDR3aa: CASSTGTSGGDNEQFF; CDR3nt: TGTGCCAGCAGCACCGGGACTAGCGGGGGGGACAATGAGCAGTTCTTC
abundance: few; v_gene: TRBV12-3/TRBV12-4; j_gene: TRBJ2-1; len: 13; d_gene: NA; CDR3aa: CASSPSPVNEQFF; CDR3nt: TGTGCCAGCAGTCCTAGCCCCGTTAATGAGCAGTTCTTC
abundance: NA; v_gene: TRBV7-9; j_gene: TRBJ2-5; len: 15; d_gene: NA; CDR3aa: CASSLKSPQGETQYF; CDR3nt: TGTGCCAGCAGCTTAAAGTCTCCACAAGGAGAGACCCAGTACTTC
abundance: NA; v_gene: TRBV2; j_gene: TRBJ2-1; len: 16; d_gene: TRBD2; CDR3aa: CASRSPREAVYNEQFF; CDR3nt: TGTGCCAGCAGATCTCCCCGGGAGGCTGTATACAATGAGCAGTTCTTC
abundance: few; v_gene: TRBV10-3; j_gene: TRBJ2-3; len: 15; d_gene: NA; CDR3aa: CAISGESGGTDTQYF; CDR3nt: TGTGCCATCAGTGGAGAGAGCGGAGGCACAGATACGCAGTATTTT
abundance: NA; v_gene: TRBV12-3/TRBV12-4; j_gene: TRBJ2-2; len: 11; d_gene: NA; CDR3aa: CASRGTGELFF; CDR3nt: TGTGCCAGCAGGGGCACCGGGGAGCTGTTTTTT
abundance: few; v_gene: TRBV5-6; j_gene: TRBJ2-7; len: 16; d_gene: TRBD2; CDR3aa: CASSLSASGGAYEQYF; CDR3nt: TGTGCCAGCAGCTTGTCAGCTAGCGGGGGGGCCTACGAGCAGTACTTC
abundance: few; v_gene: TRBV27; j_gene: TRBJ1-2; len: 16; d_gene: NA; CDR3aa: CASSLSGLGGNYGYTF; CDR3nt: TGTGCCAGCAGTTTATCAGGTTTGGGGGGGAACTATGGCTACACCTTC
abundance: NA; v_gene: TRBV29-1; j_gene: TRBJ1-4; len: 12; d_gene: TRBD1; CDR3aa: CSVGGQNEKLFF; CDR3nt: TGCAGCGTTGGGGGACAGAATGAAAAACTGTTTTTT
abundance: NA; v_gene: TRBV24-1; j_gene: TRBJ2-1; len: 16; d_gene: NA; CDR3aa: CATSGAGDGGVSEQFF; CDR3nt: TGTGCCACCAGTGGGGCCGGAGACGGGGGTGTCAGTGAGCAGTTCTTC
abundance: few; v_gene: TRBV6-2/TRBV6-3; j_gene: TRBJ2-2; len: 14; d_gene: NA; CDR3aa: CASSLARGAGELFF; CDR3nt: TGTGCCAGCAGCCTCGCGAGGGGCGCCGGGGAGCTGTTTTTT
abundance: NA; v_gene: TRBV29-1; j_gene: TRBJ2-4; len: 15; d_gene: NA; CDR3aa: CSVRGTSLAKNIQYF; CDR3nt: TGCAGCGTGCGAGGGACTTCACTAGCCAAAAACATTCAGTACTTC
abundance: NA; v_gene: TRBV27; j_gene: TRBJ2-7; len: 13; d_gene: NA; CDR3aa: CASSRGSYYEQYF; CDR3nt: TGTGCCAGCAGTAGGGGTTCTTACTACGAGCAGTACTTC
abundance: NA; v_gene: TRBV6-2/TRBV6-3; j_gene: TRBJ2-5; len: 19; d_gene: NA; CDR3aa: CASSYSNRGHGMSQETQYF; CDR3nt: TGTGCCAGCAGTTACTCGAATCGGGGACACGGGATGTCCCAAGAGACCCAGTACTTC
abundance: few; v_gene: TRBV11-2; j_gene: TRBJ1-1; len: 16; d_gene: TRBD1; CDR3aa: CASSSPGTGLNTEAFF; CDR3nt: TGTGCCAGCAGCTCACCCGGGACAGGTTTGAACACTGAAGCTTTCTTT
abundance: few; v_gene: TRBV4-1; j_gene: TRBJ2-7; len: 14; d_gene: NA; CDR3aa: CASSHGQITYEQYF; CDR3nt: TGCGCCAGCAGCCATGGACAGATCACCTACGAGCAGTACTTC